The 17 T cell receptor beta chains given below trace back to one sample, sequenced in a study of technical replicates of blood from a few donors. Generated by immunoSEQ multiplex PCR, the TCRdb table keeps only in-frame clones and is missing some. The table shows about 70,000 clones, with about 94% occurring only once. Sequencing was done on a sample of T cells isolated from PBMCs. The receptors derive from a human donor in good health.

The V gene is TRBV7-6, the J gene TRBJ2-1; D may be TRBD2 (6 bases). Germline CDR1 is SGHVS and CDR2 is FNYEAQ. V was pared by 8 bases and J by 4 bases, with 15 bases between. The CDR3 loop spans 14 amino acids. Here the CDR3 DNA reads TGTGCCAGCTCCTTCGGCGGGGATTACAATGAGCAGTTCTTC. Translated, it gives CASSFGGDYNEQFF.

The CDR3: CASSLELSYEQYF. DNA of the CDR3: TGTGCCAGCAGCTTGGAGCTATCATACGAGCAGTACTTC. The chain recombines TRBV5-6 with TRBJ2-7, with D unresolved. Looked up from germline, CDR1 is SGHDT and CDR2 is YYEEEE. Trimming left V 0 bases short and J 4 bases short, with 8 bases between. The CDR3 consists of 13 residues. Filled out from reference TRBV5-6 and TRBJ2-7, the complete variable domain reads DAGVTQSPTHLIKTRGQQVTLRCSPKSGHDTVSWYQQALGQGPQFIFQYYEEEERQRGNFPDRFSGHQFPNYSSELNVNALLLGDSALYLCASSLELSYEQYFGPGTRLTVT.

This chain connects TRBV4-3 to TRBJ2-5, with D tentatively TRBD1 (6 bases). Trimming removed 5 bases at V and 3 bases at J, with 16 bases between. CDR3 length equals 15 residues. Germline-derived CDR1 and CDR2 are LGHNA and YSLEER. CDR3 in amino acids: CASSERDKVKETQYF. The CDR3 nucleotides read TGCGCCAGCAGCGAAAGGGACAAAGTAAAAGAGACCCAGTACTTC.

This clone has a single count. CDR3 bases: TGTGCCAGCAGCTTGGTGACAGGGCGCCTCTCCAACTATGGCTACACCTTC. Amino acid sequence: CASSLVTGRLSNYGYTF. The genes are TRBV7-9 and TRBJ1-2; TRBD1 agrees at 7 bases. Germline V gives CDR1 SEHNR, CDR2 FQNEAQ (reference sequence). The CDR3 extends over 17 amino acids. After removal of 3 bases from V and 2 bases from J, the junction contained 12 bases not matched to a gene.

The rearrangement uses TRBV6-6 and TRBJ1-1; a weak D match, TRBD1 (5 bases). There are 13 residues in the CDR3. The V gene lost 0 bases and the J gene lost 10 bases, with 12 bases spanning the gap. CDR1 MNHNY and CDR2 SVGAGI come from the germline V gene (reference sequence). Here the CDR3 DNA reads TGTGCCAGCAGTTACTCGAGACCCGGGGGAGCTTTCTTT. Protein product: CASSYSRPGGAFF.

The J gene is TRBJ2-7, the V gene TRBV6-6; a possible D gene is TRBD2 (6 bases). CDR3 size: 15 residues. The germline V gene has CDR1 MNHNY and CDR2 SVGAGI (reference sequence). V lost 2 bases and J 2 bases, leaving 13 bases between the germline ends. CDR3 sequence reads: CASSYEGTQTYEQYF. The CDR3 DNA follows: TGTGCCAGCAGTTACGAGGGGACTCAAACCTACGAGCAGTACTTC.

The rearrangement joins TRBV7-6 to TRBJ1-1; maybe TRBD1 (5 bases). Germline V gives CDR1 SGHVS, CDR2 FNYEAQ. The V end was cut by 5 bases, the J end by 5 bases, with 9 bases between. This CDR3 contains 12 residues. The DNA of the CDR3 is TGTGCCAGCAGCCAGGGACTAACTGAAGCTTTCTTT. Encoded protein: CASSQGLTEAFF.

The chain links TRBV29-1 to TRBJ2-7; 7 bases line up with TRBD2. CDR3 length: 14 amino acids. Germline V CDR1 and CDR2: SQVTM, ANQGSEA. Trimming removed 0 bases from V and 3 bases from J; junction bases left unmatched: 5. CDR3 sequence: CSVEDPERGYEQYF. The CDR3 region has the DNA TGCAGCGTTGAAGATCCGGAGCGGGGCTACGAGCAGTACTTC.

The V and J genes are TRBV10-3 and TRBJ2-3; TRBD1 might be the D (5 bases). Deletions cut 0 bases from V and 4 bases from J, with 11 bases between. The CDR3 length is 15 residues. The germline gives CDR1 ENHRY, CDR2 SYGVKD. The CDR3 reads CAISESLTVPDTQYF. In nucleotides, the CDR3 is TGTGCCATCAGTGAGTCGTTGACAGTTCCAGATACGCAGTATTTT.

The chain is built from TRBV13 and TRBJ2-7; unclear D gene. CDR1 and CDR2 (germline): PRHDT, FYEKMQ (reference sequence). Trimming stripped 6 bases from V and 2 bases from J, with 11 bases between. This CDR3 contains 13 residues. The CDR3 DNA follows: TGTGCCAGCAGAAGACTGCACCCCTACGAGCAGTACTTC. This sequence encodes CASRRLHPYEQYF.

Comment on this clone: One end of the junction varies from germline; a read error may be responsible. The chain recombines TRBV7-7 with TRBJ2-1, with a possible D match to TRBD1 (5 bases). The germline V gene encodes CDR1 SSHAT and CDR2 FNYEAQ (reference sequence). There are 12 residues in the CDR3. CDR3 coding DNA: TGTGCTAGCAGCTATAGGGGCAATGAGCAGTTCTTC. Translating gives CASSYRGNEQFF.

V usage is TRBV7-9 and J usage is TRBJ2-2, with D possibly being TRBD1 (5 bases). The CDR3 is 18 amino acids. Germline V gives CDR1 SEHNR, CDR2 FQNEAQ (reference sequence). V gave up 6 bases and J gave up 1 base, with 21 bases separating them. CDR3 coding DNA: TGTGCCAGCAGACATAAAAGTGGGCAGGGCTTGAACACCGGGGAGCTGTTTTTT. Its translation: CASRHKSGQGLNTGELFF.

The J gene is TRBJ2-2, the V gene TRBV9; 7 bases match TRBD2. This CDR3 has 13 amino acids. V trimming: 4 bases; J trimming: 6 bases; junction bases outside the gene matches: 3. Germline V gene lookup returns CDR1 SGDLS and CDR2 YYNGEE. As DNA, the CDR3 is TGTGCCAGCAGCTTTGGGGGGGCCGGGGAGCTGTTTTTT. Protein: CASSFGGAGELFF. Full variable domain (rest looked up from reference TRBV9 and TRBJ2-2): DSGVTQTPKHLITATGQRVTLRCSPRSGDLSVYWYQQSLDQGLQFLIQYYNGEERAKGNILERFSAQQFPDLHSELNLSSLELGDSALYFCASSFGGAGELFFGEGSRLTVL.

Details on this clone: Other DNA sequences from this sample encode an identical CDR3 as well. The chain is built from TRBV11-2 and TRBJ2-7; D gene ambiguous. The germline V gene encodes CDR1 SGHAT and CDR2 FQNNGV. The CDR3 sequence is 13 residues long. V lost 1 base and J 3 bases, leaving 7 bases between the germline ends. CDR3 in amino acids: CASSLGGVYEQYF. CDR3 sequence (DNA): TGTGCCAGCAGCTTAGGAGGAGTCTACGAGCAGTACTTC.

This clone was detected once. This chain's CDR3 is CASSLGQSQETQYF. CDR3 sequence (DNA): TGTGCCAGCAGCTTAGGGCAGTCACAAGAGACCCAGTACTTC. The chain links TRBV7-2 to TRBJ2-5; no clear D. This CDR3 spans 14 amino acids. Germline assignment: CDR1 SGHTA and CDR2 FQGNSA. Trimming took 1 base from V and 2 from J, leaving 8 bases between them.

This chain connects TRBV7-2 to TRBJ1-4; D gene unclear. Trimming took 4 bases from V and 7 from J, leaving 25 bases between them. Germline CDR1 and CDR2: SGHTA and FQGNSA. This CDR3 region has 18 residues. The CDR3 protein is CASSSNRDPSGGSEKLFF. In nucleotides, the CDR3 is TGTGCCAGCAGCTCAAACCGGGATCCCTCTGGTGGAAGTGAAAAACTGTTTTTT.

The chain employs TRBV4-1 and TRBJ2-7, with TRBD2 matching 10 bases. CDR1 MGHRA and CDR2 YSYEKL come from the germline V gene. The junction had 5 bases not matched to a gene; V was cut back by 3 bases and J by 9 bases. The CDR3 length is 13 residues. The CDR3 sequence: CASSHIAGGLQYF. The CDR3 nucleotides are TGCGCCAGCAGCCATATAGCGGGAGGTCTGCAGTACTTC.